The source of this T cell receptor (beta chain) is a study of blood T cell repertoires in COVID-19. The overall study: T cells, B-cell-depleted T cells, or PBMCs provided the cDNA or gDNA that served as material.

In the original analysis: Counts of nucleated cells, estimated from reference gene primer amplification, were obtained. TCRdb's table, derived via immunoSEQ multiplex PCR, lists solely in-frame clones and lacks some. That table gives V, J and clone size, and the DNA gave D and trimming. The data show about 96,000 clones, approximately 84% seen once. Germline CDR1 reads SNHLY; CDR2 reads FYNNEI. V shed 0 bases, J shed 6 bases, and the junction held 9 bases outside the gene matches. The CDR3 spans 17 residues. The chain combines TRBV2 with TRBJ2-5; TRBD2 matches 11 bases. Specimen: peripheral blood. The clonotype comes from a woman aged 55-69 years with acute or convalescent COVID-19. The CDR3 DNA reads TGTGCCAGCAGTGAAGCTAGCGGGGGGGCCAGTTTGAAGACCCAGTACTTC. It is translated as CASSEASGGASLKTQYF. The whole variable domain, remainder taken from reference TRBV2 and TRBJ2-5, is EPEVTQTPSHQVTQMGQEVILRCVPISNHLYFYWYRQILGQKVEFLVSFYNNEISEKSEIFDDQFSVERPDGSNFTLKIRSTKLEDSAMYFCASSEASGGASLKTQYFGPGTRLLVL.